The rows below give T cell receptor beta chains drawn from one sample of a study of spatial heterogeneity in lung cancer. TCRdb fed the 5' RACE reads into MiXCR, producing one record per CDR3 protein. This sample has 15,000 or so distinct CDR3 sequences, with 6.3% found just once. This material consisted of PBMCs, taken at follow-up. These receptors were obtained from a male donor with early-stage non-small cell lung cancer. The CDR3 runs from the conserved cysteine through the conserved F or W. A D gene is named only where the DNA matches it firmly. Size values are once, few and many counts, or a class for expanded clones, and some rows have none.

clone size: many; V gene: TRBV7-9; D gene: NA; J gene: TRBJ1-6; CDR3 protein: CASSLWRGSNSPLHF; CDR3 DNA: TGTGCCAGCAGCTTATGGCGGGGGTCGAATTCACCCCTCCACTTT
clone size: many; V gene: TRBV28; D gene: NA; J gene: TRBJ2-5; CDR3 protein: CASSLTGPETQYF; CDR3 DNA: TGTGCCAGCAGCCTAACGGGGCCCGAGACCCAGTACTTC
clone size: many; V gene: TRBV28; D gene: NA; J gene: TRBJ1-5; CDR3 protein: CASSWGRGGYQPQHF; CDR3 DNA: TGTGCCAGCAGTTGGGGCAGGGGCGGCTATCAGCCCCAGCATTTT
clone size: few; V gene: TRBV7-2; D gene: NA; J gene: TRBJ1-2; CDR3 protein: CASSSGLAFGYTF; CDR3 DNA: TGTGCCAGCAGCTCCGGGCTGGCCTTCGGCTACACCTTC
clone size: NA; V gene: TRBV20-1; D gene: NA; J gene: TRBJ2-7; CDR3 protein: CSARGRGLYEQYF; CDR3 DNA: TGCAGTGCTAGGGGCAGGGGACTCTACGAGCAGTACTTC
clone size: many; V gene: TRBV5-1; D gene: NA; J gene: TRBJ1-3; CDR3 protein: CASSLDSSGNTIYF; CDR3 DNA: TGCGCCAGCAGCTTGGATTCGTCTGGAAACACCATATATTTT
clone size: many; V gene: TRBV6-5; D gene: NA; J gene: TRBJ2-1; CDR3 protein: CASRQGRDEQFF; CDR3 DNA: TGTGCCAGCAGGCAGGGGAGGGATGAGCAGTTCTTC
clone size: many; V gene: TRBV7-2; D gene: NA; J gene: TRBJ1-4; CDR3 protein: CASMGDTNEKLFF; CDR3 DNA: TGTGCCAGCATGGGTGATACTAATGAAAAACTGTTTTTT
clone size: NA; V gene: TRBV20-1; D gene: NA; J gene: TRBJ1-5; CDR3 protein: CSARGGGSNQPQHF; CDR3 DNA: TGCAGTGCCAGGGGTGGGGGTAGCAATCAGCCCCAGCATTTT
clone size: many; V gene: TRBV9; D gene: NA; J gene: TRBJ2-3; CDR3 protein: CASSVNHREIGTQYF; CDR3 DNA: TGTGCCAGCAGCGTAAATCACAGGGAAATCGGTACGCAGTATTTT
clone size: many; V gene: TRBV4-2; D gene: NA; J gene: TRBJ2-2; CDR3 protein: CASSPTQGARGELFF; CDR3 DNA: TGTGCCAGCAGCCCCACCCAGGGAGCCCGGGGGGAGCTGTTTTTT
clone size: many; V gene: TRBV20-1; D gene: TRBD1; J gene: TRBJ2-5; CDR3 protein: CSARRQGTETQYF; CDR3 DNA: TGCAGTGCAAGGAGACAGGGAACAGAGACCCAGTACTTC
clone size: NA; V gene: TRBV9; D gene: NA; J gene: TRBJ2-3; CDR3 protein: CASSLGLPPTDTQYF; CDR3 DNA: TGTGCCAGCAGCCTAGGACTCCCACCCACAGATACGCAGTATTTT
clone size: many; V gene: TRBV5-1; D gene: NA; J gene: TRBJ2-3; CDR3 protein: CASSGNTGSSTDTQYF; CDR3 DNA: TGCGCCAGCAGCGGGAACACAGGGTCTAGCACAGATACGCAGTATTTT
clone size: many; V gene: TRBV7-9; D gene: TRBD2; J gene: TRBJ2-7; CDR3 protein: CASQIAGKYEQYF; CDR3 DNA: TGTGCCAGCCAGATAGCGGGGAAGTACGAGCAGTACTTC
clone size: NA; V gene: TRBV6-5; D gene: TRBD1; J gene: TRBJ2-3; CDR3 protein: CASRSDRVEDTQYF; CDR3 DNA: TGTGCCAGCAGGTCGGACAGGGTTGAAGATACGCAGTATTTT
clone size: many; V gene: TRBV21-1; D gene: NA; J gene: TRBJ2-3; CDR3 protein: CASSGRDRPFTDTQYF; CDR3 DNA: TGTGCCAGCAGCGGCCGGGACAGGCCTTTCACAGATACGCAGTATTTT
clone size: many; V gene: TRBV19; D gene: NA; J gene: TRBJ2-6; CDR3 protein: CASSIAVIVSGANVLTF; CDR3 DNA: TGTGCCAGTAGTATAGCGGTAATAGTCTCTGGGGCCAACGTCCTGACTTTC
clone size: few; V gene: TRBV5-1; D gene: NA; J gene: TRBJ2-7; CDR3 protein: CASRRVTDDSYEQYF; CDR3 DNA: TGCGCCAGCAGAAGGGTAACAGATGACTCCTACGAGCAGTACTTC
clone size: medium-sized; V gene: TRBV7-2; D gene: TRBD1; J gene: TRBJ1-5; CDR3 protein: CASSLGQGGPYSNQPQHF; CDR3 DNA: TGTGCCAGCAGCCTGGGACAGGGGGGTCCCTATAGCAATCAGCCCCAGCATTTT
clone size: few; V gene: TRBV19; D gene: NA; J gene: TRBJ2-7; CDR3 protein: CASSTGTRRTLLYEQYF; CDR3 DNA: TGTGCCAGTAGCACGGGGACGAGGCGGACCCTCCTCTACGAGCAGTACTTC
clone size: many; V gene: TRBV28; D gene: NA; J gene: TRBJ2-7; CDR3 protein: CASRGRGYEQYF; CDR3 DNA: TGTGCCAGCAGAGGCAGGGGCTACGAGCAGTACTTC
clone size: many; V gene: TRBV7-3; D gene: NA; J gene: TRBJ2-5; CDR3 protein: CASSLSLGETQYF; CDR3 DNA: TGTGCCAGCAGCTTAAGTCTGGGGGAGACCCAGTACTTC
clone size: many; V gene: TRBV20-1; D gene: NA; J gene: TRBJ1-1; CDR3 protein: CSPGTHSGAFF; CDR3 DNA: TGCAGCCCCGGGACCCATAGCGGAGCTTTCTTT
clone size: many; V gene: TRBV9; D gene: TRBD1; J gene: TRBJ1-2; CDR3 protein: CASSGQGGYGYTF; CDR3 DNA: TGTGCCAGCAGTGGACAGGGGGGATATGGCTACACCTTC
clone size: many; V gene: TRBV20-1; D gene: TRBD1; J gene: TRBJ2-3; CDR3 protein: CSASTGVDTQYF; CDR3 DNA: TGCAGTGCTTCCACAGGGGTAGATACGCAGTATTTT
clone size: many; V gene: TRBV6-6; D gene: NA; J gene: TRBJ2-3; CDR3 protein: CASSYSGQGTDTQYF; CDR3 DNA: TGTGCCAGCAGTTACTCGGGGCAGGGGACAGATACGCAGTATTTT
clone size: many; V gene: TRBV4-3; D gene: TRBD1; J gene: TRBJ1-1; CDR3 protein: CASSQVRGQAF; CDR3 DNA: TGCGCCAGCAGCCAGGTCAGGGGACAGGCCTTC
clone size: NA; V gene: TRBV10-3; D gene: NA; J gene: TRBJ2-2; CDR3 protein: CAISERGDLSTGELFF; CDR3 DNA: TGTGCCATCAGTGAAAGAGGTGACTTAAGCACCGGGGAGCTGTTTTTT
clone size: many; V gene: TRBV2; D gene: NA; J gene: TRBJ1-6; CDR3 protein: CASSRESPLHF; CDR3 DNA: TGTGCCAGCAGTCGAGAATCACCCCTCCACTTT
clone size: few; V gene: TRBV5-1; D gene: TRBD1; J gene: TRBJ2-7; CDR3 protein: CASSLMGQGVSYEQYF; CDR3 DNA: TGCGCCAGCAGCTTGATGGGACAGGGGGTATCCTACGAGCAGTACTTC
clone size: many; V gene: TRBV28; D gene: TRBD2; J gene: TRBJ2-2; CDR3 protein: CASSSSGSPGELFF; CDR3 DNA: TGTGCCAGCAGTTCCAGCGGGAGCCCCGGGGAGCTGTTTTTT
clone size: many; V gene: TRBV7-9; D gene: NA; J gene: TRBJ1-5; CDR3 protein: CASSSGLGGNQPQHF; CDR3 DNA: TGTGCCAGCAGCTCGGGGTTGGGCGGCAATCAGCCCCAGCATTTT
clone size: NA; V gene: TRBV11-2; D gene: NA; J gene: TRBJ1-1; CDR3 protein: CASSFQGATEAFF; CDR3 DNA: TGTGCCAGCAGCTTCCAGGGAGCCACTGAAGCTTTCTTT
clone size: many; V gene: TRBV7-2; D gene: NA; J gene: TRBJ1-5; CDR3 protein: CASSLGQSSNQPQHF; CDR3 DNA: TGTGCCAGCAGCTTAGGGCAGTCTAGCAATCAGCCCCAGCATTTT
clone size: many; V gene: TRBV7-3; D gene: TRBD2; J gene: TRBJ2-7; CDR3 protein: CASSQGLAGGFEQYF; CDR3 DNA: TGTGCCAGCAGCCAAGGACTAGCGGGAGGGTTTGAGCAGTACTTC
clone size: many; V gene: TRBV20-1; D gene: NA; J gene: TRBJ1-2; CDR3 protein: CSARDAAGYGYTF; CDR3 DNA: TGCAGTGCTAGAGATGCGGCGGGCTATGGCTACACCTTC
clone size: many; V gene: TRBV6-5; D gene: NA; J gene: TRBJ1-1; CDR3 protein: CATAGHQNTEAFF; CDR3 DNA: TGTGCCACTGCTGGACACCAGAACACTGAAGCTTTCTTT
clone size: many; V gene: TRBV23-1; D gene: NA; J gene: TRBJ1-5; CDR3 protein: CASSHPGVANQPQHF; CDR3 DNA: TGCGCCAGCAGTCACCCCGGGGTAGCCAATCAGCCCCAGCATTTT
clone size: NA; V gene: TRBV3-1; D gene: NA; J gene: TRBJ2-1; CDR3 protein: CASSPLDNEQFF; CDR3 DNA: TGTGCCAGCAGCCCCTTAGACAATGAGCAGTTCTTC
clone size: many; V gene: TRBV19; D gene: TRBD1; J gene: TRBJ2-7; CDR3 protein: CASRQGDEQYF; CDR3 DNA: TGTGCCAGTAGACAGGGGGACGAGCAGTACTTC